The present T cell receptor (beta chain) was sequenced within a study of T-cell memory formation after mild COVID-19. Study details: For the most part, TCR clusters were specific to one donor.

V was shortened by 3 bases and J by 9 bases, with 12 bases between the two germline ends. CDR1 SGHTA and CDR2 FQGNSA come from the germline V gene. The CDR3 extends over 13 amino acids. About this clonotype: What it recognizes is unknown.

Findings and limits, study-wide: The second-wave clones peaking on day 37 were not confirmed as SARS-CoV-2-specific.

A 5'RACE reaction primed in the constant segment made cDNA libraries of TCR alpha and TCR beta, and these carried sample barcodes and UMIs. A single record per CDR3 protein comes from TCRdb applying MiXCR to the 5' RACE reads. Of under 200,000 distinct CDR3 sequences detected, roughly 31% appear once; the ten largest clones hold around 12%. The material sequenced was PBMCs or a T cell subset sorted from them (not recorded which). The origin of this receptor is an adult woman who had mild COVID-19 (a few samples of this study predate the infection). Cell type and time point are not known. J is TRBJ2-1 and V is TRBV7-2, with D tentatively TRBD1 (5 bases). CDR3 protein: CASSLGPASEQFF. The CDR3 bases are TGTGCCAGCAGCTTGGGGCCCGCAAGTGAGCAGTTCTTC.